By share, the clone carrying this T cell receptor beta chain ranks as medium-sized (0.01 to 0.1%). Its target is unknown. This specimen comes from a study of prognosis after radiotherapy for stage I lung cancer. Study information: Concurrent therapy was not administered with stereotactic body radiotherapy to any patient. Study-wide results and limits: Lower post-radiation Shannon entropy was seen in patients who went on to develop distant metastases.

Two-round multiplex PCR on genomic DNA was the method by which TCR beta CDR3 was amplified. Primers specific to each TRBV and TRBJ gene drove first-round PCR. TCRdb reanalysed the multiplex PCR reads using MiXCR and keeps one entry per CDR3 protein. The top ten hold less than 14% of the sample, which has some 15,000 distinct CDR3 sequences, around a quarter seen once. Per germline, CDR1 MDHEN and CDR2 SYDVKM. V was clipped by 7 bases and J by 1 base, with 17 bases between them. CDR3 size: 15 residues. The material was PBMCs, obtained before or after stereotactic body radiation therapy (not recorded which). This sequence joins TRBV28 and TRBJ2-7, with D maybe TRBD2 (6 bases). This sequence was found in a donor aged 50 or older with non-small cell lung cancer. The CDR3 nucleotides read TGTGCCAGCAACTCAGCCGGGGGAGGATCCTACGAGCAGTACTTC. This codes for CASNSAGGGSYEQYF.